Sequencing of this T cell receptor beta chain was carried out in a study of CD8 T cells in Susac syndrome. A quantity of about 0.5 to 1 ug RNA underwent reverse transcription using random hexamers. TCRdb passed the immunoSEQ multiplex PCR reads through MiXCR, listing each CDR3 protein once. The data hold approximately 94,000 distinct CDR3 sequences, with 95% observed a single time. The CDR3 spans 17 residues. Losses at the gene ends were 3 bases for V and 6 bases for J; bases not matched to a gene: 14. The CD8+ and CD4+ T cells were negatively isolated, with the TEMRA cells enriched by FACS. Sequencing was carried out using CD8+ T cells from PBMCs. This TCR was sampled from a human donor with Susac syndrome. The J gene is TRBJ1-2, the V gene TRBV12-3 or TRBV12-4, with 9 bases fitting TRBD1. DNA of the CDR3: TGTGCCAGCAGTTTTGGGGGGGGACAGGGAGATTTTAATGGCTACACCTTC. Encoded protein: CASSFGGGQGDFNGYTF.